The rows below give T cell receptor beta chains drawn from one sample of a study of blood T cell repertoires in COVID-19. Libraries were prepared by immunoSEQ multiplex PCR; TCRdb keeps only in-frame clonotypes and omits some of them. The profile shows 150,000 to 200,000 clones, roughly 85% of them singletons. The sample was peripheral blood. These receptors originate from a woman in her 30s with acute or convalescent COVID-19. Each CDR3 is given without its conserved first and last residue. Fields, in order: V gene, J gene, CDR3 protein.

>TRBV10-3|TRBJ2-3
AISLPESGSTDTQY
>TRBV28|TRBJ1-2
ATFTGPTGYT
>TRBV7-2|TRBJ2-1
ASSFQFDTSYNEQF
>TRBV15|TRBJ2-5
ATSRESRQETQY
>TRBV7-2|TRBJ2-3
ASSYRAGKITDTQY
>TRBV4-2|TRBJ2-1
ASSQDLPAPSGRGDEQF
>TRBV19|TRBJ1-1
ATQGDTPEAF
>TRBV2|TRBJ1-1
ASSRFQGAF
>TRBV2|TRBJ1-2
ARRSRVGGYT
>TRBV28|TRBJ2-2
ACWGGANTGELF
>TRBV20-1|TRBJ2-1
SISYNEQF
>TRBV6-5|TRBJ1-6
ASSYGDSSYNSPLH
>TRBV5-4|TRBJ1-1
ASSLAREGWAEAF
>TRBV5-1|TRBJ2-3
ASSPWLAGTDTQY
>TRBV29-1|TRBJ2-3
SVEDRASGGAGTQY
>TRBV28|TRBJ1-1
ASSLLVGEAF
>TRBV10-1|TRBJ1-5
ASSGGNNQPQH
>TRBV5-5|TRBJ2-7
ASSWTGEQY
>TRBV19|TRBJ1-5
ASSPQGLDQPQH
>TRBV5-6|TRBJ2-5
ASSLRIGETQY
>TRBV30|TRBJ1-5
AWSVGGAESNQPQH
>TRBV4-1|TRBJ2-1
ASSQELARDEQF
>TRBV28|TRBJ2-6
ASTRDAHFSGANVLT